This TCR beta chain stems from a study of T cell changes during pregnancy in multiple sclerosis. Data came from immunoSEQ multiplex PCR; TCRdb stores just in-frame clones and leaves some out. The top ten hold around 1.4% of the sample, which has roughly 84,000 clones, around 93% seen once. Comments on this clone: Other nucleotide sequences from this sample produce the same CDR3.

The CDR3 covers 15 residues. The germline V and J ends were trimmed by 1 base and 3 bases, with 11 bases remaining between them. CDR1 MGHRA and CDR2 YSYEKL come from the germline V gene. The sequencing used peripheral blood, collected in the third trimester of pregnancy. The receptor's source is a female donor in good health, enrolled as a control in a pregnancy study. J is TRBJ2-3 and V is TRBV4-1; D is undetermined. CDR3 in amino acids: CASSQVPGSTDTQYF. For the CDR3, the DNA is TGCGCCAGCAGCCAAGTTCCAGGTTCTACAGATACGCAGTATTTT.